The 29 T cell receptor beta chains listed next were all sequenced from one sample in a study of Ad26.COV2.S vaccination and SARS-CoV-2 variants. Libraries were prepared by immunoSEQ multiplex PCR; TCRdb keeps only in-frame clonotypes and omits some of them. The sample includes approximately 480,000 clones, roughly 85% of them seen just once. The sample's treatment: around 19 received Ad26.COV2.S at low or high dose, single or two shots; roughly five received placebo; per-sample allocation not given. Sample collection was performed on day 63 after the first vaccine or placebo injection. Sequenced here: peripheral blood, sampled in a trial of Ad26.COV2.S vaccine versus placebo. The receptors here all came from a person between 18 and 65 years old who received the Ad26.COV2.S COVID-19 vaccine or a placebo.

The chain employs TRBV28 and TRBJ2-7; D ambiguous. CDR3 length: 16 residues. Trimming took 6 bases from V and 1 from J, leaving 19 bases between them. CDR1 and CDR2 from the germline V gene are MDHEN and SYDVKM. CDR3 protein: CASRPPGLSRSYEQYF. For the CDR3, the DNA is TGTGCCAGCAGGCCACCGGGCCTTTCGAGGTCCTACGAGCAGTACTTC.

CDR3 in DNA: TGTGCCAGCAGCTTGACGGGTAGCTATGGCTACACCTTC. Protein product: CASSLTGSYGYTF. The chain has TRBV5-8 and TRBJ1-2; unclear D gene. This CDR3 is 13 amino acids long. With 1 base removed from V and 4 bases from J, the gap between germline ends came to 8 bases. Germline CDR1 SGHTS, CDR2 YDEGEE.

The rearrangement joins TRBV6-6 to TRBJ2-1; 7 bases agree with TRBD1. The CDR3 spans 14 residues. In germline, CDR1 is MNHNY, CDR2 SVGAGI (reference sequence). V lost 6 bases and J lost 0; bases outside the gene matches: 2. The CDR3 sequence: CASRPGGSYNEQFF. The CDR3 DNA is TGTGCCAGCAGACCAGGGGGCTCCTACAATGAGCAGTTCTTC.

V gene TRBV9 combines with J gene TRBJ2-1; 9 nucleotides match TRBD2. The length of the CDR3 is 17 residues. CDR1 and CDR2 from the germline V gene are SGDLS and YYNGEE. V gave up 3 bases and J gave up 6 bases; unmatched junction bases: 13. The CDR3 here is CASSERRSGSAANEQFF. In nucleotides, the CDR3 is TGTGCCAGCAGCGAAAGGCGTAGCGGGAGCGCCGCCAATGAGCAGTTCTTC.

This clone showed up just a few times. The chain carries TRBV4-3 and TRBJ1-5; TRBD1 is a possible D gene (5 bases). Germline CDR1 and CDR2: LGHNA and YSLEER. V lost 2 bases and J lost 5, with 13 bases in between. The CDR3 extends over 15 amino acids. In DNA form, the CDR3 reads TGCGCCAGCAGCCAATACACAGGAGGGGATCAGCCCCAGCATTTT. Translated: CASSQYTGGDQPQHF.

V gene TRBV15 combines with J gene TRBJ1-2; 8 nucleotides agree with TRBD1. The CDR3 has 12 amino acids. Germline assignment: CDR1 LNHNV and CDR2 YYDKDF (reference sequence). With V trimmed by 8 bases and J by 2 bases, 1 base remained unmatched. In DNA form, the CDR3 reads TGTGCCACCCGGACAGGGAACTATGGCTACACCTTC. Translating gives CATRTGNYGYTF.

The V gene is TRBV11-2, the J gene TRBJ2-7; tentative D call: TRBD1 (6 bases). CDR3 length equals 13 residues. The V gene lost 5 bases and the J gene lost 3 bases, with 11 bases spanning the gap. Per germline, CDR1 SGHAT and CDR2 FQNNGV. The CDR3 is CASSRGTHYEQYF. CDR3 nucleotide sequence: TGTGCCAGCAGCCGAGGGACACACTACGAGCAGTACTTC. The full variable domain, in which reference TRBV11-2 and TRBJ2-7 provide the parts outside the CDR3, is EAGVAQSPRYKIIEKRQSVAFWCNPISGHATLYWYQQILGQGPKLLIQFQNNGVVDDSQLPKDRFSAERLKGVDSTLKIQPAKLEDSAVYLCASSRGTHYEQYFGPGTRLTVT.

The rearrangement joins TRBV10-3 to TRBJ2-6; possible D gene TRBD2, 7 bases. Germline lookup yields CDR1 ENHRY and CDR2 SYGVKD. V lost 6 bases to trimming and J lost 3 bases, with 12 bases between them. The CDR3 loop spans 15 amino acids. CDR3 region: CAISRGGDGANVLTF. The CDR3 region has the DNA TGTGCCATCAGCCGAGGGGGGGATGGGGCCAACGTCCTGACTTTC.

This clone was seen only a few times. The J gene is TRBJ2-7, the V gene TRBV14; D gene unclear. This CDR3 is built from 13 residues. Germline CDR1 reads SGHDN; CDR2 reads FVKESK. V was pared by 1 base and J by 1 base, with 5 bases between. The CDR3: CASSQVASYEQYF. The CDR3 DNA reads TGTGCCAGCAGCCAAGTGGCTTCCTACGAGCAGTACTTC.

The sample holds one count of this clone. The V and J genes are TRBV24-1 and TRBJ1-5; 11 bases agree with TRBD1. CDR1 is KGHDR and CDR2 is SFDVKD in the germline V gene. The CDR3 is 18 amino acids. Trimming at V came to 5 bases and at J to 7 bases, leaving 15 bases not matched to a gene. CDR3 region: CATSGRPGQGGALQPQHF. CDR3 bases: TGTGCCACCAGTGGGCGGCCGGGACAGGGGGGTGCCTTGCAGCCCCAGCATTTT.

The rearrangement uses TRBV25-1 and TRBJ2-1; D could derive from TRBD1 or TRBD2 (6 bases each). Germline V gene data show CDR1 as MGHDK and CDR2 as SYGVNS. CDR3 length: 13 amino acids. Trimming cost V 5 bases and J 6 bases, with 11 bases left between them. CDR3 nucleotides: TGTGCCAGCAGTATCGGGGGCCCCAATGAGCAGTTCTTC. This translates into CASSIGGPNEQFF.

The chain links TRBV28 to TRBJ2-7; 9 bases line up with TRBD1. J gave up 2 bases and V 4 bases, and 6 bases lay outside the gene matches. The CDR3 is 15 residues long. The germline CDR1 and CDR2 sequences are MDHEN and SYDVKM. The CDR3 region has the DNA TGTGCCAGCAGTTCCGGGACAGGGATGCCCTACGAGCAGTACTTC. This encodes CASSSGTGMPYEQYF.

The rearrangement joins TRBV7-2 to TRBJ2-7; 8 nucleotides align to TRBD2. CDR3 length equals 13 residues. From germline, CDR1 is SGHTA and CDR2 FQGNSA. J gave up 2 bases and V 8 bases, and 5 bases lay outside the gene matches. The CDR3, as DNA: TGTGCCAGCCGACTAGCGCCTACCTACGAGCAGTACTTC. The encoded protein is CASRLAPTYEQYF.

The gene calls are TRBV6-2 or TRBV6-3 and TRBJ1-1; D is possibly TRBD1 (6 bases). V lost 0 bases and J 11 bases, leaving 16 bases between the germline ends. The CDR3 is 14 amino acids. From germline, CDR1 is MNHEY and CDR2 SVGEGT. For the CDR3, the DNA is TGTGCCAGCAGTTACTCGCCGGAGAGGGGGGTGGCTTTCTTT. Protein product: CASSYSPERGVAFF.

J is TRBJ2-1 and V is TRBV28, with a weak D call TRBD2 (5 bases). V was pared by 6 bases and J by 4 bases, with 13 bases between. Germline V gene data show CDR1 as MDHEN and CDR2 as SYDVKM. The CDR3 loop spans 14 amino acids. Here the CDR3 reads CASRRASLYNEQFF. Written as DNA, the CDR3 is TGTGCCAGCAGGCGGGCCTCCCTGTACAATGAGCAGTTCTTC.

The DNA for the CDR3 is TGTGCCAGCAGCTTACTTAGCGGGAGGGGCGACAATGAGCAGTTCTTC. It yields the protein CASSLLSGRGDNEQFF. The gene calls are TRBV7-9 and TRBJ2-1; 11 bases map to TRBD2. The CDR3 sequence is 16 residues long. CDR1 and CDR2 (germline): SEHNR, FQNEAQ (reference sequence). Losses at the gene ends were 2 bases for V and 5 bases for J; bases not matched to a gene: 5.

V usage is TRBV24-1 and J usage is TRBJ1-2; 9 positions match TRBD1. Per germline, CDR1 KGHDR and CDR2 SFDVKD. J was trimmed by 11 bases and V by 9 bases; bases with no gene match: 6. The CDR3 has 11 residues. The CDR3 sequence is CATPAGQGYTF. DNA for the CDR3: TGTGCCACCCCGGCGGGACAGGGTTACACCTTC.

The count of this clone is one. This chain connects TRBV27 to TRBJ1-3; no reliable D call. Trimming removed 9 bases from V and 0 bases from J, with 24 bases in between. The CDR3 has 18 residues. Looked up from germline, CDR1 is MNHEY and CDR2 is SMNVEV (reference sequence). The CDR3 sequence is CARRHGCCRTHSGNTIYF. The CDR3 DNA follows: TGTGCCAGGAGACACGGTTGTTGCCGTACTCACTCTGGAAACACCATATATTTT.

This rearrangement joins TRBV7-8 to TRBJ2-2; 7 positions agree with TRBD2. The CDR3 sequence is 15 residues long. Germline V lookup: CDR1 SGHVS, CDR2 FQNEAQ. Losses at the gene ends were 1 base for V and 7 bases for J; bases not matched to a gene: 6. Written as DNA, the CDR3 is TGTGCCAGCAGCTTAGGTTTAGCGGGCATCGGGGAGCTGTTTTTT. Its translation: CASSLGLAGIGELFF.

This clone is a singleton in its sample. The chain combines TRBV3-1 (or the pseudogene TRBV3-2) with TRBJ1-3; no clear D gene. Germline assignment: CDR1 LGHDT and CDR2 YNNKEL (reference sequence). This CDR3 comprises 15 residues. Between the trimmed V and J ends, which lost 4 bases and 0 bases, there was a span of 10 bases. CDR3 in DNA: TGTGCCAGCAGCCGCACCATCAGCTCTGGAAACACCATATATTTT. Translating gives CASSRTISSGNTIYF.

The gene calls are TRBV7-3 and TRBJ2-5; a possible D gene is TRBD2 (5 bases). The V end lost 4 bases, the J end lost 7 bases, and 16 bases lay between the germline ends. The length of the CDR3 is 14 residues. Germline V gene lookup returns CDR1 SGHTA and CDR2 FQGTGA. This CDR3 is CASSSGLIPGTQYF. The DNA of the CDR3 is TGTGCCAGCAGCTCCGGACTCATCCCGGGGACCCAGTACTTC.

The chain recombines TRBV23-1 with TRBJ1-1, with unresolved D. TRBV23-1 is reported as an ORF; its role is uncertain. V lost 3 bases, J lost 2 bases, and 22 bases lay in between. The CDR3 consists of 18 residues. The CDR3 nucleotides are TGCGCCAGCAGTCACCCCGTGGGGATACTCCCCCGAAACACTGAAGCTTTCTTT. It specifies CASSHPVGILPRNTEAFF.

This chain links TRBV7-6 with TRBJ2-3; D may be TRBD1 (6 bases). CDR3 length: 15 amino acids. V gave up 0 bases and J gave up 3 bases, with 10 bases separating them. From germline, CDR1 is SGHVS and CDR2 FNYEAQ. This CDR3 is CASSLAAGVTDTQYF. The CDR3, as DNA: TGTGCCAGCAGCTTAGCTGCAGGGGTTACAGATACGCAGTATTTT.

In nucleotides, the CDR3 is TGTGCCAGCAGCTCCGTGCCGGGTATAGGGGAGCTGTTTTTT. This encodes CASSSVPGIGELFF. This rearrangement joins TRBV11-3 to TRBJ2-2; D not resolved. The CDR3 sequence is 14 residues long. Germline lookup yields CDR1 SGHNT and CDR2 YENEEA. V was trimmed by 4 bases and J by 8 bases, leaving 14 bases between them.

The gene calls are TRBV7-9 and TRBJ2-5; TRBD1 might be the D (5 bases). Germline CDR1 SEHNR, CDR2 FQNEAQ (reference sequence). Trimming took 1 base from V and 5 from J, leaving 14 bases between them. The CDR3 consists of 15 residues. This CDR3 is CASSLVGKGMETQYF. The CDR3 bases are TGTGCCAGCAGCTTAGTGGGGAAGGGGATGGAGACCCAGTACTTC.

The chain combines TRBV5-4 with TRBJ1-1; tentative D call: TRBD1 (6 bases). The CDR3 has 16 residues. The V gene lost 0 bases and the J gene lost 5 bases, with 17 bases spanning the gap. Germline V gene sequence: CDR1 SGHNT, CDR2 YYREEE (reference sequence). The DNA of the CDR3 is TGTGCCAGCAGCTTGGCCCAGGGGATGGTTGGGACTGAAGCTTTCTTT. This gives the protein CASSLAQGMVGTEAFF. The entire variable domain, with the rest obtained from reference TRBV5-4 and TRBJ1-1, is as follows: ETGVTQSPTHLIKTRGQQVTLRCSSQSGHNTVSWYQQALGQGPQFIFQYYREEENGRGNFPPRFSGLQFPNYSSELNVNALELDDSALYLCASSLAQGMVGTEAFFGQGTRLTVV.

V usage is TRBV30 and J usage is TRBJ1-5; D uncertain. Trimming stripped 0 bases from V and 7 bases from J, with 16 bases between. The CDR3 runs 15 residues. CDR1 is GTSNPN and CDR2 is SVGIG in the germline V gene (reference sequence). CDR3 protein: CAWSVRTGVGQPQHF. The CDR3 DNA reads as TGTGCCTGGAGTGTAAGAACTGGGGTAGGACAGCCCCAGCATTTT.

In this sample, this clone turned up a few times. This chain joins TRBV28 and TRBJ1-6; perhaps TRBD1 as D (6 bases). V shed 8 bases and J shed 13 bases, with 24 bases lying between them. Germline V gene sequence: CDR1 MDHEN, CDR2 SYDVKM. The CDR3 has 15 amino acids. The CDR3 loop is CASCPTSGGLWPLHF. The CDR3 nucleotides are TGTGCCAGCTGCCCGACCTCTGGGGGGCTCTGGCCCCTCCACTTT. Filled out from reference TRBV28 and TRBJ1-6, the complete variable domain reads DVKVTQSSRYLVKRTGEKVFLECVQDMDHENMFWYRQDPGLGLRLIYFSYDVKMKEKGDIPEGYSVSREKKERFSLILESASTNQTSMYLCASCPTSGGLWPLHFGNGTRLTVT.

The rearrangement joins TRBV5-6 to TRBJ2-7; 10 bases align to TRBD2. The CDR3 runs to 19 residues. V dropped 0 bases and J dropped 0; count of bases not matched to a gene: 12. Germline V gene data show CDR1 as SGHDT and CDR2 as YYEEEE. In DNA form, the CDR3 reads TGTGCCAGCAGCTTGGTGGGGGGGCTAGCGGGAGCGGGCTCCTACGAGCAGTACTTC. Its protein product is CASSLVGGLAGAGSYEQYF. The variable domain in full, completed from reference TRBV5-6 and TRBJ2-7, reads DAGVTQSPTHLIKTRGQQVTLRCSPKSGHDTVSWYQQALGQGPQFIFQYYEEEERQRGNFPDRFSGHQFPNYSSELNVNALLLGDSALYLCASSLVGGLAGAGSYEQYFGPGTRLTVT.